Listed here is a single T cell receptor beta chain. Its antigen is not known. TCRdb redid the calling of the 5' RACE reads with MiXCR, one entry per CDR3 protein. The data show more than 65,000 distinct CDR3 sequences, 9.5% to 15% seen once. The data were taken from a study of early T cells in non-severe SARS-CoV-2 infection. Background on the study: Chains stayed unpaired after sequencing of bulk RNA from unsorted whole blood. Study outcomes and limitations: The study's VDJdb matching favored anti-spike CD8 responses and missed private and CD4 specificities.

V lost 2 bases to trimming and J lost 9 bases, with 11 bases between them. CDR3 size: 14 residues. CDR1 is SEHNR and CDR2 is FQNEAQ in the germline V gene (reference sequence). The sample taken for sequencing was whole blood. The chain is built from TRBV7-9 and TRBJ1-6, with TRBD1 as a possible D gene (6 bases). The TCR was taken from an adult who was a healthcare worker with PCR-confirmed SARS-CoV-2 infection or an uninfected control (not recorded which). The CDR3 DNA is TGTGCCAGCAGCTTACGGGGGCAGGGTTCACCCCTCCACTTT. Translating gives CASSLRGQGSPLHF.